What follows are 16 T cell receptor beta chains derived from one specimen sequenced in a study of T cell changes during pregnancy in multiple sclerosis (dated 2019 in TCRdb). The protocol used for the library was the immunoSEQ multiplex PCR assay. Held by TCRdb, this immuneACCESS table contains in-frame sequences only and omits some clones. Under half of the omission traces to an unresolved V gene where checked; the cause of the rest is unknown. This sample lists 50,000 or so clones; 91% were detected once. Roughly 1.2% of the sample rests with the top ten. The input for sequencing was peripheral blood, taken after pregnancy. The receptors stem from a female donor in good health, enrolled as a control in a pregnancy study.

The chain joins TRBV7-4 to TRBJ2-3, with 11 bases lining up with TRBD2. This CDR3 comprises 18 residues. Germline CDR1 SGHVT, CDR2 SQSDAQ. With V trimmed by 6 bases and J by 3 bases, 14 bases remained unmatched. In nucleotides, the CDR3 is TGTGCCAGCAGTCTACCCCCTACTAGCGGGAGCATGACAGATACGCAGTATTTT. This translates into CASSLPPTSGSMTDTQYF.

V and J are TRBV12-2 and TRBJ2-7; the D segment call TRBD2 is taken from the table without a DNA check. TRBV12-2 is labeled a pseudogene. This CDR3 comprises 16 residues. The CDR3 DNA sequence: TGTGCAAGTCGCTTAGGTAGCGGGGAGAGGTCCTACGAGCAGTACTTC. Its translation: CASRLGSGERSYEQYF.

This clone was seen once. CDR3 residues: CASSTSLAGGLETQYF. Written as DNA, the CDR3 is TGCGCCAGCAGCACCTCCTTGGCAGGGGGCCTGGAGACCCAGTACTTC. The chain combines TRBV5-1 with TRBJ2-5, with 8 bases fitting TRBD1. J was trimmed by 5 bases and V by 4 bases; bases with no gene match: 13. CDR1 is SGHRS and CDR2 is YFSETQ in the germline V gene. The CDR3 extends over 16 amino acids.

The chain carries TRBV30 and TRBJ2-3; TRBD2 matches 16 bases. Germline V CDR1 and CDR2: GTSNPN, SVGIG (reference sequence). There are 17 residues in the CDR3. Losses at the gene ends were 1 base for V and 7 bases for J; bases not matched to a gene: 8. CDR3 amino acids: CAWSAPGLAGGLYTQYF. Written as DNA, the CDR3 is TGTGCCTGGAGTGCCCCGGGACTAGCGGGAGGGTTGTATACGCAGTATTTT.

The rearrangement links TRBV6-5 to TRBJ1-6; D call uncertain. Between the trimmed V and J ends, which lost 6 bases and 1 base, there was a span of 10 bases. CDR3 size: 15 residues. Looked up from germline, CDR1 is MNHEY and CDR2 is SVGAGI. This CDR3 is CASSLRGSYNSPLHF. In nucleotides, the CDR3 is TGTGCCAGCAGCCTCCGGGGTTCCTATAATTCACCCCTCCACTTT.

This clone was counted only a few times. The V call is TRBV18, the J call TRBJ1-6; TRBD1 aligns across 8 bases. V lost 10 bases, J lost 7 bases, and 9 bases stayed unmatched. This CDR3 is 14 amino acids long. Per the germline V gene, CDR1 is KGHSH and CDR2 is LQKENI. DNA of the CDR3: TGTGCCACCTCCGGACAGGGCTTAAATTCACCCCTCCACTTT. Translated, it gives CATSGQGLNSPLHF.

The CDR3 is CASSIDRGEEQYF. The CDR3, as DNA: TGTGCCAGTAGTATAGATCGGGGGGAAGAGCAGTACTTC. This chain connects TRBV19 to TRBJ2-7, with TRBD2 identical over 7 bases. V was pared by 0 bases and J by 7 bases, with 3 bases of the junction left unmatched. The CDR3 length is 13 residues. In germline, CDR1 is LNHDA, CDR2 SQIVND (reference sequence).

The V and J genes are TRBV28 and TRBJ2-3, with TRBD2 matching over 9 bases. The CDR3 is made up of 16 amino acids. Germline V gene sequence: CDR1 MDHEN, CDR2 SYDVKM. Trimming took 5 bases from V and 7 from J; bases not matched to a gene: 13. The CDR3 nucleotides are TGTGCCAGCAGTCTTTCAGTAGCGGGAGAGGGATATACGCAGTATTTT. Its translation: CASSLSVAGEGYTQYF.

This chain joins TRBV12-5 and TRBJ1-5; D remains unclear. CDR1 and CDR2 (germline): LGHNT, FRNRAP. V was trimmed by 5 bases and J by 4 bases, leaving 9 bases between them. The CDR3 extends over 13 amino acids. The CDR3 bases are TGTGCTAGTGGTCGAGATCTGAATCAGCCCCAGCATTTT. This gives the protein CASGRDLNQPQHF.

In its sample, this clone was seen a few times. This chain connects TRBV7-2 to TRBJ1-6, with TRBD1 as a possible D gene (5 bases). V lost 4 bases, J lost 5 bases, and 18 bases lay in between. The germline CDR1 and CDR2 sequences are SGHTA and FQGNSA. This CDR3 spans 17 amino acids. The CDR3 DNA sequence: TGTGCCAGCAGCTCCCCCCCGGGCGGGGCTCATAATTCACCCCTCCACTTT. This sequence encodes CASSSPPGGAHNSPLHF. Combining the CDR3 with reference TRBV7-2 and TRBJ1-6 gives the whole variable domain GAGVSQSPSNKVTEKGKDVELRCDPISGHTALYWYRQSLGQGLEFLIYFQGNSAPDKSGLPSDRFSAERTGGSVSTLTIQRTQQEDSAVYLCASSSPPGGAHNSPLHFGNGTRLTVT.

This sequence joins TRBV28 and TRBJ1-2, with 8 bases that match TRBD1. Germline trimming cut 4 bases from V and 2 bases from J; bases unmatched to any gene: 6. Germline V gene data show CDR1 as MDHEN and CDR2 as SYDVKM. The CDR3 totals 15 residues. The CDR3 DNA sequence: TGTGCCAGCAGTTCAAGGACAGGGCCGAACTATGGCTACACCTTC. It translates to CASSSRTGPNYGYTF.

This clone was detected a few times. The chain links TRBV19 to TRBJ2-7, with a weak D call TRBD1 (6 bases). The CDR3 runs to 13 residues. Looked up from germline, CDR1 is LNHDA and CDR2 is SQIVND (reference sequence). With 1 base removed from V and 6 bases from J, the gap between germline ends came to 10 bases. CDR3: CASSIGRGGEQYF. The CDR3 nucleotides are TGTGCCAGTAGTATAGGCAGGGGTGGCGAGCAGTACTTC.

The rearrangement links TRBV9 to TRBJ2-1, with 10 bases aligning to TRBD2. Germline V CDR1 and CDR2: SGDLS, YYNGEE. V was clipped by 4 bases and J by 6 bases; unmatched bases: 7. The CDR3 is made up of 15 amino acids. DNA for the CDR3: TGTGCCAGCAGCCCCCCGGGACTAGCGACCAATGAGCAGTTCTTC. This gives the protein CASSPPGLATNEQFF.

The V gene is TRBV5-1, the J gene TRBJ1-1, with D perhaps TRBD1 (5 bases). This CDR3 spans 15 amino acids. CDR1 and CDR2 from the germline V gene are SGHRS and YFSETQ. V shed 3 bases and J shed 5 bases, with 17 bases lying between them. Here the CDR3 reads CASSYGGTGRTEAFF. Written as DNA, the CDR3 is TGCGCCAGCAGCTACGGAGGGACCGGCAGAACTGAAGCTTTCTTT.

This chain uses TRBV30 with TRBJ1-5; TRBD1 aligns across 9 bases. There are 13 residues in the CDR3. V lost 8 bases to trimming and J lost 7 bases; unmatched junction nucleotides: 9. Germline-derived CDR1 and CDR2 are GTSNPN and SVGIG (reference sequence). The CDR3 loop reads CAGGQGGEQPQHF. The CDR3 DNA follows: TGTGCCGGGGGACAGGGTGGGGAGCAGCCCCAGCATTTT.

The CDR3 bases are TGTGCCAGCAGTGGTTATTATGAAGCTTTCTTT. This gives the protein CASSGYYEAFF. The genes are TRBV2 and TRBJ1-1, with D unresolved. CDR1 is SNHLY and CDR2 is FYNNEI in the germline V gene. CDR3 length: 11 residues. Trimming left V 4 bases short and J 7 bases short, with 7 bases between.